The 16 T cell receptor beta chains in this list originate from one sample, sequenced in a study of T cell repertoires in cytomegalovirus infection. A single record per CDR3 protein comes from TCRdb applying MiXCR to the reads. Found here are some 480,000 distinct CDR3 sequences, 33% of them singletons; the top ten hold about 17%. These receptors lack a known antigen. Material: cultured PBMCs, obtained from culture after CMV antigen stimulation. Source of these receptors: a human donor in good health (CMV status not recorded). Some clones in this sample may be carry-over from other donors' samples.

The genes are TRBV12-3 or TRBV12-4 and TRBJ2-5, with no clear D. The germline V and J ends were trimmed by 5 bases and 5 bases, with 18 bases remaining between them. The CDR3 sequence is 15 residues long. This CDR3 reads CASSPGPNLWETQYF. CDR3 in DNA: TGTGCCAGCAGTCCCGGACCCAATCTGTGGGAGACCCAGTACTTC.

The CDR3 loop is CASSLAIGSQYEQYF. In DNA, the CDR3 is TGTGCCAGCAGCTTAGCGATTGGGTCCCAGTACGAGCAGTACTTC. The rearrangement joins TRBV7-2 to TRBJ2-7, with D hard to call. The CDR3 contains 15 residues. Germline CDR1 is SGHTA and CDR2 is FQGNSA. The V and J ends lost 0 bases and 4 bases respectively, with 13 bases between them.

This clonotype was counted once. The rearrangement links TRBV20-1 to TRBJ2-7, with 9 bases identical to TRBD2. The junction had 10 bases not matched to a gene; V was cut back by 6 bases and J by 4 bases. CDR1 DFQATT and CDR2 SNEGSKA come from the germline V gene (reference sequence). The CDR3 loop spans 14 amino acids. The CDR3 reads CSAQGSGSLYEQYV. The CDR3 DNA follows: TGCAGTGCCCAAGGTAGCGGGAGCCTTTACGAGCAGTACGTC.

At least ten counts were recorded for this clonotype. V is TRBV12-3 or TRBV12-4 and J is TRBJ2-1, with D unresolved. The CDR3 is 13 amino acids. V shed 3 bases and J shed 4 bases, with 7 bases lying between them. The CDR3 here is CASSFFGYNEQFF. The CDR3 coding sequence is TGTGCCAGCAGTTTCTTCGGTTACAATGAGCAGTTCTTC.

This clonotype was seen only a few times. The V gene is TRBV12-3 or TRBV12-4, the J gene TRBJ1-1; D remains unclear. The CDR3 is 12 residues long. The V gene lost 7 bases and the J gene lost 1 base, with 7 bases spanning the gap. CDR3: CASKLGNTEAFF. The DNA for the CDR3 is TGTGCCAGCAAGCTGGGGAACACTGAAGCTTTCTTT.

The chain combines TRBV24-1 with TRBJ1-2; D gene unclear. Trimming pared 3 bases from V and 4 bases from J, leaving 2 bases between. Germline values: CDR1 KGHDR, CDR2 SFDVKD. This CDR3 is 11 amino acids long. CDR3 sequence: CATSDLYGYTF. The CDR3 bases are TGTGCCACCAGTGATCTCTATGGCTACACCTTC.

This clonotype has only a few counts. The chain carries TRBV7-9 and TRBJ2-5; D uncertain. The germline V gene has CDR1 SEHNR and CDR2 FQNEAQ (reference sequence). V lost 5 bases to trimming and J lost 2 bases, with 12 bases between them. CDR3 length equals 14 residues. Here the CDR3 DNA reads TGTGCCAGCAGCGAAGATCGGTATCAAGAGACCCAGTACTTC. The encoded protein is CASSEDRYQETQYF.

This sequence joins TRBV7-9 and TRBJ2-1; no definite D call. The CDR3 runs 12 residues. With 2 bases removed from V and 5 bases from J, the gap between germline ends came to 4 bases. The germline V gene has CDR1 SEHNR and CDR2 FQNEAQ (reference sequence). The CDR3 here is CASSLRDNEQFF. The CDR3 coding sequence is TGTGCCAGCAGCTTAAGGGACAATGAGCAGTTCTTC.

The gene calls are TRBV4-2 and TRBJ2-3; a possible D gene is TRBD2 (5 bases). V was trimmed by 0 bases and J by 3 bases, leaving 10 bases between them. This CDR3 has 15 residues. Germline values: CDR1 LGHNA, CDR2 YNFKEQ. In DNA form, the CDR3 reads TGTGCCAGCAGCCAAGAGGAGACTATTACAGATACGCAGTATTTT. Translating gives CASSQEETITDTQYF.

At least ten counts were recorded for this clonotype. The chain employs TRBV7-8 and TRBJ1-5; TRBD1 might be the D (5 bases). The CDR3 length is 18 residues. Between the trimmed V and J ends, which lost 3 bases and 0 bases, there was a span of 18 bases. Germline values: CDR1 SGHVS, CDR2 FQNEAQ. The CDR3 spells CASSLGGRGRYSNQPQHF. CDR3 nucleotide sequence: TGTGCCAGCAGCTTGGGTGGAAGGGGCCGCTATAGCAATCAGCCCCAGCATTTT.

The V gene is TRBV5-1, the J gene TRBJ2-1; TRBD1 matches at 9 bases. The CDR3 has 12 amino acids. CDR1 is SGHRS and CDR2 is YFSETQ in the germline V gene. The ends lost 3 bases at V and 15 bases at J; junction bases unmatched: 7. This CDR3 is CASSYGGTGTFF. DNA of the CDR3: TGCGCCAGCAGCTACGGTGGGACAGGGACGTTCTTC.

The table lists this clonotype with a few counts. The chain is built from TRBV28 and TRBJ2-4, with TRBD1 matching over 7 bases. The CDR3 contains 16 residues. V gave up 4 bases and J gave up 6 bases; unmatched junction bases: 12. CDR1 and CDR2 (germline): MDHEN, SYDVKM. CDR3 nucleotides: TGTGCCAGCAGTTCCCCCGGACAGGCTAGAAGAAACATTCAGTACTTC. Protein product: CASSSPGQARRNIQYF.

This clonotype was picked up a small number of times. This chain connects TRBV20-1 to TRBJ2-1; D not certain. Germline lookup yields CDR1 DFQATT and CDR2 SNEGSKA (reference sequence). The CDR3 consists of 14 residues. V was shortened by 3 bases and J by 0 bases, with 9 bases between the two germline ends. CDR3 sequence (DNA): TGCAGTGCTAGCGGAGTGAGCTCCTACAATGAGCAGTTCTTC. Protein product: CSASGVSSYNEQFF.

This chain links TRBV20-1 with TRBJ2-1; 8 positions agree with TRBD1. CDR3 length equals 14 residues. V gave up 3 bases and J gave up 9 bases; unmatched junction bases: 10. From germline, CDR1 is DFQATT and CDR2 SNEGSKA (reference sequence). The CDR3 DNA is TGCAGTGCTAGGAGACAGGGGAAATACGCTGAGCAGTTCTTC. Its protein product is CSARRQGKYAEQFF.

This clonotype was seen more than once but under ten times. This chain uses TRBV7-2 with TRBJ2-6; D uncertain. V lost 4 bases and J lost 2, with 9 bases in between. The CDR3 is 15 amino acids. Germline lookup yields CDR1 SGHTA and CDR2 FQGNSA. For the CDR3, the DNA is TGTGCCAGCAGCTCCTACCTTACTGGGGCCAACGTCCTGACTTTC. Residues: CASSSYLTGANVLTF.

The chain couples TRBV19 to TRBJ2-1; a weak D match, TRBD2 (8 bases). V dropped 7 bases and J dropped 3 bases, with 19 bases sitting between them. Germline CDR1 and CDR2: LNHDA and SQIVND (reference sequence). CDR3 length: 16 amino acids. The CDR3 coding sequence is TGTGCCAGTAACCTAGGCGGGGGGACAGACTACAATGAGCAGTTCTTC. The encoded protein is CASNLGGGTDYNEQFF.